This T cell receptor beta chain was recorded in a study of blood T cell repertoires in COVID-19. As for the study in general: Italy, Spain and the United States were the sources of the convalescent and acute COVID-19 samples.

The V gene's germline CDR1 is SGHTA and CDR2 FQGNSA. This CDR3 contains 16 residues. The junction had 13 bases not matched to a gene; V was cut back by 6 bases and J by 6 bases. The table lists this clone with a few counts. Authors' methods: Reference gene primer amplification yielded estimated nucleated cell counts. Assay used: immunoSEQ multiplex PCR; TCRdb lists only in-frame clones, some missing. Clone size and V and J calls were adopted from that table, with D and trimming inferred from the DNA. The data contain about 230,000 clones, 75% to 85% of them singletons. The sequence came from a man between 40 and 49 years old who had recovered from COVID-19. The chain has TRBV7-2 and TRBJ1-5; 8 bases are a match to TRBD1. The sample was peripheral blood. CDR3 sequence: CASSSFPRGPVQPQHF. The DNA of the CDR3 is TGTGCCAGCAGTTCCTTTCCCAGGGGGCCCGTTCAGCCCCAGCATTTT.